This TCR beta chain was identified in a study of HIV-infected patients and healthy controls. TCRdb reprocessed the 5' RACE reads with MiXCR, giving one entry per CDR3 protein. In the table there are tens of thousands of distinct CDR3 sequences, roughly 16% of which are singletons. Germline values: CDR1 SGHTA, CDR2 FQGNSA. The CDR3 extends over 12 amino acids. V lost 5 bases and J 2 bases, leaving 7 bases between the germline ends. The sample was CD4+ T cells from blood. This TCR was sampled from a human donor in good health. The chain has TRBV7-2 and TRBJ2-7; weak D call: TRBD1 (5 bases). CDR3 nucleotide sequence: TGTGCCAGCAGCCCCAGGGCCTACGAGCAGTACTTC. This encodes CASSPRAYEQYF. Full variable domain (missing parts from reference TRBV7-2 and TRBJ2-7): GAGVSQSPSNKVTEKGKDVELRCDPISGHTALYWYRQSLGQGLEFLIYFQGNSAPDKSGLPSDRFSAERTGGSVSTLTIQRTQQEDSAVYLCASSPRAYEQYFGPGTRLTVT.